Sequencing of this T cell receptor beta chain was carried out in a study of blood T cells in healthy people across ages. Germline V gene sequence: CDR1 SGHDT, CDR2 YYEEEE. There are 15 residues in the CDR3. V shed 0 bases and J shed 3 bases, with 11 bases lying between them. A second PCR, run for roughly 7 to 12 cycles, used a sample-barcoded 5' primer plus a J-beta primer mix. TCRdb passed the 5' RACE reads through MiXCR, listing each CDR3 protein once. The sample consists of 720,000 or so distinct CDR3 sequences, 35% to 50% of them appearing once. With each sample, at least 5 micrograms of total RNA were extracted.

The origin of this receptor is an older man in good health. This chain connects TRBV5-6 to TRBJ2-3; D may be TRBD1 (6 bases). Sequences were obtained from blood. Written as DNA, the CDR3 is TGTGCCAGCAGCTTGGTTTGGACAGAAACAGATACGCAGTATTTT. It codes for CASSLVWTETDTQYF.